Listed below are T cell receptor beta chains from one sample, sequenced in a study of Tregs in tolerant kidney transplant recipients. Here immunoSEQ multiplex PCR was the method, and the copy in TCRdb shows in-frame clones only, minus some. The repertoire holds 60,000 to 65,000 clones, 95% to 98% seen once, with 0.34% in the top ten. The sequencing used Tregs from blood, collected before the transplant. These receptors were collected from a human donor who received a combined kidney and bone marrow transplant. Both conserved end residues are part of each CDR3. A D gene is named only where the DNA matches it firmly. Clone size is shown for a subset of rows, as once, few, many or a class of expanded clone.

v_gene	abundance	d_gene	j_gene	CDR3aa	CDR3nt
TRBV5-1	-	TRBD1	TRBJ1-6	CASSLVRTGAYNSPLHF	TGCGCCAGCAGCTTGGTCAGGACAGGGGCGTATAATTCACCCCTCCACTTT
TRBV5-5	-	-	TRBJ2-5	CATRLGGEETQYF	TGTGCCACCCGCCTAGGCGGGGAAGAGACCCAGTACTTC
TRBV25-1	-	-	TRBJ2-1	CASSDFSGRNNEQFF	TGTGCCAGCAGTGACTTTAGCGGTAGGAACAATGAGCAGTTCTTC
TRBV7-9	-	-	TRBJ2-1	CASSRGTNEQFF	TGTGCCAGCAGCCGCGGGACTAATGAGCAGTTCTTC
TRBV4-3	-	-	TRBJ2-7	CASSQVAGAQSEQYF	TGCGCCAGCAGCCAGGTGGCGGGGGCGCAGAGCGAGCAGTACTTC
TRBV4-2	-	-	TRBJ2-7	CASSQDWGGSNSYEQYF	TGTGCCAGCAGCCAAGATTGGGGTGGGAGTAACTCCTACGAGCAGTACTTC
TRBV27	-	-	TRBJ1-6	CASSLQRNGSPLHF	TGTGCCAGCAGCCTACAGAGAAATGGCTCACCCCTCCACTTT
TRBV5-4	-	TRBD1	TRBJ1-2	CASSSRQGGYGYTF	TGTGCCAGCAGCTCTAGACAGGGCGGCTATGGCTACACCTTC
TRBV7-9	-	-	TRBJ1-2	CASSLFSTDVLLYGYTF	TGTGCCAGCAGCTTATTTTCCACAGACGTTCTGCTATATGGCTACACCTTC
TRBV5-4	once	-	TRBJ1-2	CASNNQGLDYGYTF	TGTGCCAGCAACAACCAGGGGCTGGACTATGGCTACACCTTC
TRBV7-2	-	-	TRBJ1-5	CASSFSIGGGQPQHF	TGTGCCAGCAGCTTTTCGATTGGTGGAGGTCAGCCCCAGCATTTT
TRBV21-1	-	-	TRBJ2-2	CATGTSGRANTGELFF	TGTGCCACCGGGACTAGCGGGAGGGCCAACACCGGGGAGCTGTTTTTT
TRBV14	-	TRBD1	TRBJ1-2	CASSQTAGGSYGYTF	TGTGCCAGCAGCCAAACGGCAGGGGGTTCCTATGGCTACACCTTC
TRBV4-3	-	TRBD1	TRBJ1-2	CASSARTGGVGYGYTF	TGCGCCAGCAGCGCCAGGACAGGGGGCGTCGGCTATGGCTACACCTTC
TRBV11-3	once	-	TRBJ2-2	CASSLGGYTGELFF	TGTGCCAGCAGCTTAGGGGGCTACACCGGGGAGCTGTTTTTT
TRBV12-5	-	TRBD2	TRBJ2-5	CASGLVLVGRETQYF	TGTGCTAGTGGTTTGGTACTCGTCGGGAGGGAGACCCAGTACTTC
TRBV4-1	-	TRBD1	TRBJ2-7	CASSQHRGSLSYEQYF	TGCGCCAGCAGCCAACACAGGGGAAGCCTCTCCTACGAGCAGTACTTC
TRBV29-1	-	-	TRBJ2-3	CSVLLADTQYF	TGCAGCGTTCTATTGGCAGATACGCAGTATTTT
TRBV19	once	TRBD1	TRBJ1-2	CASSKRQGYNYGYTF	TGTGCCAGTAGTAAAAGACAGGGTTACAACTATGGCTACACCTTC
TRBV19	-	TRBD1	TRBJ1-2	CASQGVLGYGYTF	TGTGCCAGTCAGGGGGTGTTGGGCTATGGCTACACCTTC
TRBV13	-	-	TRBJ2-1	CASSLPGAGAYNEQFF	TGTGCCAGCAGCTTACCAGGGGCGGGGGCCTACAATGAGCAGTTCTTC
TRBV5-4	-	-	TRBJ2-5	CASSFLGRSPGETQYF	TGTGCCAGCAGCTTTTTGGGTCGAAGTCCGGGGGAGACCCAGTACTTC
TRBV7-9	-	TRBD1	TRBJ1-3	CASSMGQSSGNTIYF	TGTGCCAGCAGCATGGGACAGTCATCTGGAAACACCATATATTTT
TRBV5-8	-	TRBD1	TRBJ1-2	CASSLYRGGNGYTF	TGTGCCAGCAGCTTATACAGGGGGGGGAATGGCTACACCTTC
TRBV18	-	-	TRBJ1-5	CASSPNQGGSNQPQHF	TGTGCCAGCTCACCAAACCAGGGAGGCAGCAATCAGCCCCAGCATTTT
TRBV5-1	-	TRBD1	TRBJ1-4	CASSAPDRGNEKLFF	TGCGCCAGCAGCGCGCCGGACAGGGGTAATGAAAAACTGTTTTTT
TRBV5-4	-	-	TRBJ1-3	CASSFTPLPGNTIYF	TGTGCCAGCAGCTTCACACCGTTACCTGGAAACACCATATATTTT
TRBV19	once	-	TRBJ1-2	CASTTVHHVHRNGYTF	TGTGCCAGTACTACCGTCCACCACGTTCACAGGAATGGCTACACCTTC
TRBV19	-	-	TRBJ1-4	CASSIVATTNEKLFF	TGTGCCAGTAGTATAGTTGCTACAACTAATGAAAAACTGTTTTTT
TRBV6-6	-	TRBD1	TRBJ1-1	CASSYRTGLNTEAFF	TGTGCCAGCAGTTATAGGACAGGGCTGAACACTGAAGCTTTCTTT
TRBV11-3	-	TRBD2	TRBJ2-2	CASSSVAGAAGELFF	TGTGCCAGCAGCTCTGTAGCGGGAGCTGCCGGGGAGCTGTTTTTT
TRBV5-6	-	TRBD1	TRBJ2-5	CASSLAGTGAETQYF	TGTGCCAGCAGCTTGGCCGGGACAGGGGCAGAGACCCAGTACTTC
TRBV4-3	-	TRBD2	TRBJ2-3	CASSQEGLAGAGDTQYF	TGCGCCAGCAGCCAAGAGGGACTAGCGGGTGCAGGAGATACGCAGTATTTT
TRBV9	-	-	TRBJ1-2	CASSVTTGNYGYTF	TGTGCCAGCAGCGTGACGACCGGGAACTATGGCTACACCTTC
TRBV7-9	-	-	TRBJ2-7	CASSLLGVYEQYF	TGTGCCAGCAGCTTGCTAGGGGTGTACGAGCAGTACTTC
TRBV5-1	-	TRBD1	TRBJ1-1	CASSAGQENTEAFF	TGCGCCAGCAGCGCGGGACAGGAGAACACTGAAGCTTTCTTT
TRBV23-1	once	TRBD1	TRBJ2-7	CASSQQDRDEQYF	TGCGCCAGCAGTCAACAGGACAGGGACGAGCAGTACTTC
TRBV15	-	TRBD1	TRBJ2-7	CATSSPGQGPQQYF	TGTGCCACCAGCAGTCCGGGACAGGGCCCCCAGCAGTACTTC
TRBV5-1	-	-	TRBJ1-1	CASRSTVANTEAFF	TGCGCCAGCAGGTCGACAGTAGCGAACACTGAAGCTTTCTTT
TRBV9	-	-	TRBJ2-2	CASSPPQGGSTGELFF	TGTGCCAGCAGCCCTCCACAGGGGGGGAGCACCGGGGAGCTGTTTTTT
TRBV29-1	-	TRBD2	TRBJ2-3	CSVESVAGVTDTQYF	TGCAGCGTTGAATCGGTAGCGGGGGTTACAGATACGCAGTATTTT
TRBV5-1	-	TRBD2	TRBJ2-2	CASSLRTAGDTGELFF	TGCGCCAGCAGCTTAAGGACAGCGGGGGACACCGGGGAGCTGTTTTTT
TRBV7-6	-	-	TRBJ1-6	CASRQRAGSYNSPLHF	TGTGCCAGCAGGCAAAGGGCGGGCTCCTATAATTCACCCCTCCACTTT
TRBV28	-	-	TRBJ2-7	CASSFGLTDSTYEQYF	TGTGCCAGCAGTTTTGGGTTAACGGACTCTACCTACGAGCAGTACTTC